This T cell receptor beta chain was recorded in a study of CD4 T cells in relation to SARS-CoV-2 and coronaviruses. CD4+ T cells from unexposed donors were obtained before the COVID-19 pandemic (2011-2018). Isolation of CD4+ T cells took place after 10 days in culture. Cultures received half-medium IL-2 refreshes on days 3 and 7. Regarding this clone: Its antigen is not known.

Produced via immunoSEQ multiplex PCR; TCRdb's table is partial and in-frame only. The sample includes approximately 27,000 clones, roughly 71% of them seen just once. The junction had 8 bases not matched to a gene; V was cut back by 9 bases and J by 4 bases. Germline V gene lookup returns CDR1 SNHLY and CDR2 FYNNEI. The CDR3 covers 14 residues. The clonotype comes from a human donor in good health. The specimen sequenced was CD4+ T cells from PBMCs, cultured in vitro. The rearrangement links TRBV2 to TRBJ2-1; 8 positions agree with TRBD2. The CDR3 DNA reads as TGTGCCAGGCCGGGGACTAGGGGTTACAATGAGCAGTTCTTC. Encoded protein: CARPGTRGYNEQFF.